The 23 T cell receptor beta chains below were found in one sample sequenced in a study of T cell responses to AZD1222 COVID-19 vaccine. Profiling relied on immunoSEQ multiplex PCR, and the TCRdb table lists in-frame clones only, not all of them. The table shows approximately 180,000 clones, with just under 95% occurring only once. The source material was peripheral blood, sampled 28 days after the second dose of the MenACWY control vaccine. The source is an adult who received the MenACWY meningococcal vaccine as a control.

This clone was seen a few times. Other nucleotide sequences in the sample specify the same CDR3. The CDR3 region has the DNA TGTGCCTGGAGTGGGGGGGGGAATCAGCCCCAGCATTTT. It specifies CAWSGGGNQPQHF. The chain joins TRBV30 to TRBJ1-5; maybe TRBD1 (5 bases). Germline CDR1 GTSNPN, CDR2 SVGIG (reference sequence). V lost 1 base to trimming and J lost 4 bases, with 8 bases between them. The CDR3 loop spans 13 amino acids.

V usage is TRBV12-3 or TRBV12-4 and J usage is TRBJ1-1, with 10 bases aligning to TRBD1. After removal of 6 bases from V and 3 bases from J, the junction contained 1 base not matched to a gene. CDR3 length: 13 amino acids. For the CDR3, the DNA is TGTGCCAGCAGCGACAGGGGGCACACTGAAGCTTTCTTT. Translated, it gives CASSDRGHTEAFF.

This chain links TRBV4-1 with TRBJ1-2; unclear D gene. V was clipped by 1 base and J by 4 bases, with 4 bases between them. Germline V gives CDR1 MGHRA, CDR2 YSYEKL. CDR3 length: 12 amino acids. CDR3 protein: CASSQGAYGYTF. CDR3 DNA sequence: TGCGCCAGCAGCCAAGGGGCCTATGGCTACACCTTC.

This clone was seen once. J is TRBJ2-3 and V is TRBV29-1, with a tentative D call TRBD1 (6 bases). This CDR3 spans 15 amino acids. Germline loops: CDR1 SQVTM, CDR2 ANQGSEA. V was pared by 0 bases and J by 5 bases, with 15 bases between. CDR3 in amino acids: CSVEDWAQGGDTQYF. The CDR3 DNA is TGCAGCGTTGAAGATTGGGCCCAAGGGGGAGATACGCAGTATTTT.

The rearrangement joins TRBV30 to TRBJ1-5; 7 bases agree with TRBD1. After removal of 0 bases from V and 2 bases from J, the junction contained 7 bases not matched to a gene. This CDR3 comprises 16 residues. Germline assignment: CDR1 GTSNPN and CDR2 SVGIG (reference sequence). This chain's CDR3 is CAWSVRGLVGNQPQHF. CDR3 DNA: TGTGCCTGGAGTGTTAGGGGGCTGGTGGGCAATCAGCCCCAGCATTTT. Using reference TRBV30 and TRBJ1-5 for the parts outside the CDR3, the full variable domain is SQTIHQWPATLVQPVGSPLSLECTVEGTSNPNLYWYRQAAGRGLQLLFYSVGIGQISSEVPQNLSASRPQDRQFILSSKKLLLSDSGFYLCAWSVRGLVGNQPQHFGDGTRLSIL.

The chain has TRBV6-2 or TRBV6-3 and TRBJ1-1; no clear D. V lost 5 bases to trimming and J lost 4 bases, with 17 bases between them. This CDR3 contains 15 residues. The germline V gene has CDR1 MNHEY and CDR2 SVGEGT. In nucleotides, the CDR3 is TGTGCCAGCAGTCTGGGTGCAGGCCCGTTCACTGAAGCTTTCTTT. This codes for CASSLGAGPFTEAFF.

This chain links TRBV5-1 with TRBJ1-1; D uncertain. V lost 2 bases to trimming and J lost 1 base, with 6 bases between them. This CDR3 spans 13 amino acids. CDR1 and CDR2 (germline): SGHRS, YFSETQ. The DNA of the CDR3 is TGCGCCAGCAGCTTTAATAGGAACACTGAAGCTTTCTTT. This codes for CASSFNRNTEAFF. Full variable domain (remainder filled in from reference TRBV5-1 and TRBJ1-1): KAGVTQTPRYLIKTRGQQVTLSCSPISGHRSVSWYQQTPGQGLQFLFEYFSETQRNKGNFPGRFSGRQFSNSRSEMNVSTLELGDSALYLCASSFNRNTEAFFGQGTRLTVV.

This rearrangement joins TRBV28 to TRBJ1-2, with a weak D call TRBD1 (5 bases). The CDR3 contains 14 residues. Germline-derived CDR1 and CDR2 are MDHEN and SYDVKM. The V and J ends lost 6 bases and 2 bases respectively, with 13 bases between them. CDR3 in amino acids: CASSYPGRNYGYTF. The DNA for the CDR3 is TGTGCCAGCAGCTACCCGGGACGGAACTATGGCTACACCTTC.

The chain has TRBV19 and TRBJ1-5; tentative D call: TRBD1 (5 bases). CDR1 is LNHDA and CDR2 is SQIVND in the germline V gene (reference sequence). This CDR3 has 14 amino acids. With 7 bases removed from V and 1 base from J, the gap between germline ends came to 11 bases. CDR3 sequence: CASTTWGSNQPQHF. In DNA form, the CDR3 reads TGTGCCAGTACCACATGGGGGAGCAATCAGCCCCAGCATTTT.

The chain employs TRBV10-2 and TRBJ1-2, with D unresolved. Germline V gene lookup returns CDR1 WSHSY and CDR2 SAAADI. The CDR3 covers 14 residues. The V gene lost 0 bases and the J gene lost 0 bases, with 5 bases spanning the gap. The CDR3 protein is CASSESTSNYGYTF. Here the CDR3 DNA reads TGCGCCAGCAGTGAGTCAACCTCTAACTATGGCTACACCTTC.

The chain recombines TRBV10-3 with TRBJ2-7; D is perhaps TRBD2 (5 bases). CDR1 and CDR2 (germline): ENHRY, SYGVKD. The V and J ends lost 7 bases and 6 bases respectively, with 19 bases between them. The CDR3 is 14 residues long. DNA for the CDR3: TGTGCCATCATGAGTAATCCGGGGTTAGGCGAGCAGTACTTC. It encodes CAIMSNPGLGEQYF.

The chain uses TRBV7-9 and TRBJ1-1; possibly TRBD1 for D (5 bases). The CDR3 has 15 amino acids. Germline V gives CDR1 SEHNR, CDR2 FQNEAQ (reference sequence). Trimming left V 3 bases short and J 6 bases short, with 17 bases between. CDR3 nucleotides: TGTGCCAGCAGCTTTTCGACGGGGCCAAATTCTGAAGCTTTCTTT. This encodes CASSFSTGPNSEAFF.

In DNA form, the CDR3 reads TGTGCCAGCAGCTTTGGGGGGCTCTATGGCTACACCTTC. Translation gives CASSFGGLYGYTF. The chain has TRBV7-3 and TRBJ1-2, with D maybe TRBD1 (6 bases). The CDR3 runs 13 residues. The germline gives CDR1 SGHTA, CDR2 FQGTGA. Trimming removed 3 bases from V and 4 bases from J, with 9 bases in between.

CDR3 protein: CASRGLNTGELFF. As DNA, the CDR3 is TGTGCCAGCAGGGGGTTGAACACCGGGGAGCTGTTTTTT. The chain employs TRBV6-5 and TRBJ2-2, with unresolved D. The CDR3 length is 13 residues. From germline, CDR1 is MNHEY and CDR2 SVGAGI. Trimming shortened V by 6 bases and J by 1 base, and 6 bases separated the two germline ends.

The genes are TRBV18 and TRBJ1-4; TRBD1 might be the D (5 bases). V was shortened by 5 bases and J by 4 bases, with 11 bases between the two germline ends. Germline V gene sequence: CDR1 KGHSH, CDR2 LQKENI. The CDR3 sequence is 14 residues long. CDR3 sequence reads: CASSRGGLNEKLFF. CDR3 DNA sequence: TGTGCCAGCTCAAGGGGAGGACTTAATGAAAAACTGTTTTTT.

The rearrangement uses TRBV28 and TRBJ1-3; 8 bases line up with TRBD1. Germline assignment: CDR1 MDHEN and CDR2 SYDVKM. V was pared by 6 bases and J by 11 bases, with 24 bases of the junction left unmatched. There are 18 residues in the CDR3. CDR3 nucleotides: TGTGCCAGCAGCGAAGACCAGCGGATGGGACAGGCCTCCGTATCCATATATTTT. This sequence encodes CASSEDQRMGQASVSIYF.

This clone has a single count. The chain couples TRBV20-1 to TRBJ1-2, with D unresolved. The CDR3 runs 12 residues. Per the germline V gene, CDR1 is DFQATT and CDR2 is SNEGSKA (reference sequence). Trimming took off 3 bases at V and 0 bases at J, with 5 bases between the two ends. CDR3 sequence (DNA): TGCAGTGCTAGTTTGCCTAACTATGGCTACACCTTC. Translated, it gives CSASLPNYGYTF.

The chain is built from TRBV4-2 and TRBJ1-2, with 9 nucleotides matching TRBD1. CDR1 and CDR2 (germline): LGHNA, YNFKEQ. This CDR3 is 15 amino acids long. V was pared by 0 bases and J by 6 bases, with 5 bases of the junction left unmatched. CDR3 residues: CASSQDADRGNGYTF. CDR3 DNA: TGTGCCAGCAGCCAAGACGCCGACAGGGGGAATGGCTACACCTTC.

The J gene is TRBJ1-1, the V gene TRBV12-3 or TRBV12-4, with D hard to call. The CDR3 is 13 residues long. V lost 6 bases, J lost 6 bases, and 14 bases lay in between. CDR3 sequence (DNA): TGTGCCAGCAGAAACGACGGGTCCCCTGAAGCTTTCTTT. It encodes CASRNDGSPEAFF.

J is TRBJ1-1 and V is TRBV6-4; 10 bases agree with TRBD1. CDR3 length: 13 amino acids. CDR1 MRHNA and CDR2 SNTAGT come from the germline V gene. Trimming cost V 6 bases and J 6 bases; bases outside gene matches: 4. In DNA, the CDR3 is TGTGCCAGCAGAGCAGGACAGGGGGCTGAAGCTTTCTTT. Residues: CASRAGQGAEAFF.

The chain uses TRBV5-1 and TRBJ1-6, with D perhaps matching TRBD1 (5 bases). Trimming took 0 bases from V and 7 from J, leaving 11 bases between them. Germline CDR1 reads SGHRS; CDR2 reads YFSETQ. CDR3 size: 15 residues. The CDR3 sequence: CASSLVGETNSPLHF. The CDR3 nucleotides read TGCGCCAGCAGCTTGGTAGGGGAAACCAATTCACCCCTCCACTTT.

To note about this clone: This sample includes further DNA sequences coding for the same CDR3. The rearrangement uses TRBV2 and TRBJ2-2, with D perhaps TRBD1 or TRBD2 (5 bases each). The CDR3 is 15 residues long. Trimming pared 6 bases from V and 1 base from J, leaving 12 bases between. Germline V CDR1 and CDR2: SNHLY, FYNNEI. The CDR3 bases are TGTGCCAGCAGGACCGGGACGGGGAACACCGGGGAGCTGTTTTTT. It encodes CASRTGTGNTGELFF. Drawing the rest from reference TRBV2 and TRBJ2-2, the complete variable domain is EPEVTQTPSHQVTQMGQEVILRCVPISNHLYFYWYRQILGQKVEFLVSFYNNEISEKSEIFDDQFSVERPDGSNFTLKIRSTKLEDSAMYFCASRTGTGNTGELFFGEGSRLTVL.

The chain joins TRBV7-9 to TRBJ2-1; D is ambiguous. CDR1 is SEHNR and CDR2 is FQNEAQ in the germline V gene (reference sequence). CDR3 length: 13 residues. V was cut by 0 bases and J by 6 bases, with 6 bases left in between. The CDR3 loop is CASSLAGFNEQFF. The CDR3 bases are TGTGCCAGCAGCTTAGCGGGTTTCAATGAGCAGTTCTTC. The full variable domain, in which reference TRBV7-9 and TRBJ2-1 provide the parts outside the CDR3, is DTGVSQNPRHKITKRGQNVTFRCDPISEHNRLYWYRQTLGQGPEFLTYFQNEAQLEKSRLLSDRFSAERPKGSFSTLEIQRTEQGDSAMYLCASSLAGFNEQFFGPGTRLTVL.